The next 30 T cell receptor beta chains were all read from a single sample in a study of identical twins. In TCRdb, the 5' RACE reads were re-called with MiXCR into one record per CDR3 protein. The table includes a few hundred thousand distinct CDR3 sequences, about 8.3% detected once. These same data were also listed under a study on yellow fever vaccine responses in identical twins.

Source material: CD8+ T cells sorted from blood. Source of these receptors: a young woman in good health.

This clonotype has a handful of counts. This chain links TRBV20-1 with TRBJ2-3; a weak D match, TRBD2 (7 bases). The CDR3 sequence is 15 residues long. The ends were cut back, 6 bases at V and 0 bases at J, with 16 bases in the middle. Looked up from germline, CDR1 is DFQATT and CDR2 is SNEGSKA (reference sequence). The CDR3 coding sequence is TGCAGTGCCCAAAAAGGGGGGGTAAGCACAGATACGCAGTATTTT. This gives the protein CSAQKGGVSTDTQYF.

This clonotype was seen ten or more times. The rearrangement links TRBV15 to TRBJ2-1; TRBD1 matches 7 bases. There are 20 residues in the CDR3. Trimming took 4 bases from V and 0 from J; bases not matched to a gene: 18. Germline V gene data show CDR1 as LNHNV and CDR2 as YYDKDF (reference sequence). The CDR3 DNA reads as TGTGCCACCAGCAAACAGGGAAAGGACAGGTCGAGGGGCTCCTACAATGAGCAGTTCTTC. The encoded protein is CATSKQGKDRSRGSYNEQFF.

This clonotype has a count of ten or more. The chain joins TRBV7-9 to TRBJ2-2, with 7 bases matching TRBD1. The CDR3 totals 15 residues. CDR1 SEHNR and CDR2 FQNEAQ come from the germline V gene (reference sequence). Trimming at V came to 5 bases and at J to 2 bases, leaving 5 bases not matched to a gene. DNA for the CDR3: TGTGCCAGCAGCGCCGGGACAGCCAACACCGGGGAGCTGTTTTTT. Amino acids: CASSAGTANTGELFF. Variable domain in full (rest from reference TRBV7-9 and TRBJ2-2): DTGVSQNPRHKITKRGQNVTFRCDPISEHNRLYWYRQTLGQGPEFLTYFQNEAQLEKSRLLSDRFSAERPKGSFSTLEIQRTEQGDSAMYLCASSAGTANTGELFFGEGSRLTVL.

This sequence joins TRBV28 and TRBJ1-2; D may be TRBD1 (5 bases). The germline gives CDR1 MDHEN, CDR2 SYDVKM. With 5 bases removed from V and 7 bases from J, the gap between germline ends came to 14 bases. This CDR3 region has 13 residues. This CDR3 is CASSETRDTGYTF. The CDR3 DNA reads as TGTGCCAGCAGTGAGACCAGGGATACTGGCTACACCTTC.

The J gene is TRBJ2-7, the V gene TRBV23-1; D call uncertain. TRBV23-1 is an ORF, and what it does is uncertain. V lost 8 bases to trimming and J lost 3 bases, with 17 bases between them. This CDR3 spans 14 amino acids. CDR3 DNA: TGCGCCAGCCGACCGTTTCAGTTCCTCTACGAGCAGTACTTC. It translates to CASRPFQFLYEQYF.

This clonotype was observed a few times. The V call is TRBV20-1, the J call TRBJ2-7; 9 bases fit TRBD2. Germline V lookup: CDR1 DFQATT, CDR2 SNEGSKA (reference sequence). The CDR3 is made up of 15 amino acids. V lost 3 bases and J lost 4; bases outside the gene matches: 10. CDR3 sequence (DNA): TGCAGTGCTAGTCTCCTCGGGACTAGCTTATACGAGCAGTACTTC. Translating it yields CSASLLGTSLYEQYF.

This clonotype appeared many times. The chain uses TRBV6-5 and TRBJ2-5; tentative D call: TRBD2 (5 bases). Per germline, CDR1 MNHEY and CDR2 SVGAGI. The V end lost 2 bases, the J end lost 4 bases, and 11 bases lay between the germline ends. This CDR3 spans 14 amino acids. CDR3: CASSYAPGIETQYF. CDR3 in DNA: TGTGCCAGCAGTTACGCTCCGGGAATAGAGACCCAGTACTTC.

This clonotype was seen at least ten times. The CDR3, as DNA: TGTGCCAGCAGCGTAGGGACTAGAGTTTTCGAGCAGTACTTC. Its translation: CASSVGTRVFEQYF. The chain employs TRBV9 and TRBJ2-7; 7 nucleotides line up with TRBD2. Losses at the gene ends were 0 bases for V and 6 bases for J; bases not matched to a gene: 6. The germline V gene has CDR1 SGDLS and CDR2 YYNGEE. The CDR3 is made up of 14 amino acids.

This clonotype appeared once. This chain links TRBV6-2 or TRBV6-3 with TRBJ1-5; TRBD1 matches at 7 bases. With 6 bases clipped from V and 3 bases from J, the junction kept 8 bases outside the gene matches. The CDR3 totals 15 residues. The germline V gene encodes CDR1 MNHEY and CDR2 SVGEGT. In DNA, the CDR3 is TGTGCCAGCAGCCCACCGGGACAGATCAATCAGCCCCAGCATTTT. As protein: CASSPPGQINQPQHF.

This clonotype was detected ten times or more. This chain joins TRBV3-1 and TRBJ2-7; 7 bases align to TRBD1. In germline, CDR1 is LGHDT, CDR2 YNNKEL (reference sequence). CDR3 size: 13 residues. With 3 bases clipped from V and 3 bases from J, the junction kept 2 bases outside the gene matches. CDR3 bases: TGTGCCAGCAGCCACGGACAGGACTACGAGCAGTACTTC. Translated, it gives CASSHGQDYEQYF.

This clonotype has only a few counts. The V and J genes are TRBV11-2 and TRBJ2-3; 11 bases match TRBD2. The CDR3 runs to 16 residues. V was pared by 5 bases and J by 0 bases, with 4 bases of the junction left unmatched. CDR1 SGHAT and CDR2 FQNNGV come from the germline V gene. The CDR3 sequence is CASSRLAGISTDTQYF. In DNA, the CDR3 is TGTGCCAGCAGCCGACTAGCGGGGATAAGCACAGATACGCAGTATTTT.

The sample holds a few counts of this clonotype. The chain combines TRBV7-2 with TRBJ2-7; possible D gene TRBD1, 5 bases. The CDR3 is 14 amino acids. V shed 1 base and J shed 3 bases, with 10 bases lying between them. CDR1 is SGHTA, CDR2 FQGNSA, per germline. The CDR3 DNA sequence: TGTGCCAGCAGCTTAGATCCAGGGAACTACGAGCAGTACTTC. This translates into CASSLDPGNYEQYF.

This clonotype occurred a few times. The chain is built from TRBV7-9 and TRBJ2-3, with 7 bases fitting TRBD1. Unmatched junction bases numbered 3, after V lost 5 bases and J lost 4 bases. Germline CDR1 reads SEHNR; CDR2 reads FQNEAQ (reference sequence). This CDR3 contains 13 residues. The CDR3 nucleotides are TGTGCCAGCAGCAAGACAGGGCCAGATACGCAGTATTTT. Encoded protein: CASSKTGPDTQYF.

The chain recombines TRBV7-9 with TRBJ2-3, with TRBD2 as a possible D gene (5 bases). V dropped 8 bases and J dropped 0 bases, with 15 bases sitting between them. Looked up from germline, CDR1 is SEHNR and CDR2 is FQNEAQ (reference sequence). This CDR3 is built from 15 residues. CDR3 sequence reads: CASERGAASTDTQYF. The CDR3 DNA reads as TGTGCCAGCGAGAGAGGAGCGGCTAGCACAGATACGCAGTATTTT.

The chain links TRBV29-1 to TRBJ2-1; 11 bases are a match to TRBD2. V lost 3 bases and J lost 12; bases outside the gene matches: 1. Germline-derived CDR1 and CDR2 are SQVTM and ANQGSEA. This CDR3 comprises 11 residues. CDR3 nucleotides: TGCAGCGTTGAGGGGACTAGCGGGCAGTTCTTC. It is translated as CSVEGTSGQFF.

This sequence joins TRBV29-1 and TRBJ2-7; D unresolved. Germline V lookup: CDR1 SQVTM, CDR2 ANQGSEA. V lost 2 bases, J lost 5 bases, and 13 bases lay in between. The CDR3 is made up of 13 amino acids. In DNA, the CDR3 is TGCAGCGTTGAACAACACCCTCAGGACGAGCAGTACTTC. Residues: CSVEQHPQDEQYF.

This clonotype was observed a handful of times. The chain has TRBV6-2 or TRBV6-3 and TRBJ1-1; D may be TRBD1 (6 bases). CDR3 size: 14 residues. Germline CDR1 MNHEY, CDR2 SVGEGT. V lost 2 bases to trimming and J lost 2 bases, with 9 bases between them. The CDR3 loop reads CASSYGGPNTEAFF. The CDR3 region has the DNA TGTGCCAGCAGTTACGGGGGGCCAAACACTGAAGCTTTCTTT.

The table lists this clonotype with many counts. V usage is TRBV29-1 and J usage is TRBJ2-1; 13 nucleotides align to TRBD2. After removal of 3 bases from V and 9 bases from J, the junction contained 11 bases not matched to a gene. Per the germline V gene, CDR1 is SQVTM and CDR2 is ANQGSEA. The CDR3 contains 16 residues. The CDR3 here is CSVDEAGLAGEGEQFF. The CDR3 nucleotides read TGCAGCGTTGACGAGGCCGGACTAGCGGGAGAGGGTGAGCAGTTCTTC.

This clonotype was detected a few times. The chain uses TRBV6-5 and TRBJ2-6; D is perhaps TRBD1 (7 bases). CDR1 and CDR2 (germline): MNHEY, SVGAGI. Trimming took off 4 bases at V and 3 bases at J, with 10 bases between the two ends. This CDR3 spans 15 amino acids. The CDR3 DNA sequence: TGTGCCAGCAGTTCAGGGGGAGGTGGGGCCAACGTCCTGACTTTC. Amino acids: CASSSGGGGANVLTF.

The V gene is TRBV10-3, the J gene TRBJ2-2; weak D call: TRBD2 (5 bases). Germline-derived CDR1 and CDR2 are ENHRY and SYGVKD. Trimming shortened V by 3 bases and J by 0 bases, and 11 bases separated the two germline ends. CDR3 length: 16 residues. CDR3 sequence (DNA): TGTGCCATCAGTGACCCGGCGGGCGCGAACACCGGGGAGCTGTTTTTT. The encoded protein is CAISDPAGANTGELFF.

The rearrangement joins TRBV3-1 to TRBJ1-2, with TRBD1 matching 7 bases. CDR3 length: 16 amino acids. The germline CDR1 and CDR2 sequences are LGHDT and YNNKEL (reference sequence). J gave up 2 bases and V 0 bases, and 6 bases lay outside the gene matches. The CDR3 loop reads CASSQEPRDRNYGYTF. DNA for the CDR3: TGTGCCAGCAGCCAAGAACCCCGGGACAGAAACTATGGCTACACCTTC. Based on the CDR3 plus reference TRBV3-1 and TRBJ1-2, the full variable domain is DTAVSQTPKYLVTQMGNDKSIKCEQNLGHDTMYWYKQDSKKFLKIMFSYNNKELIINETVPNRFSPKSPDKAHLNLHINSLELGDSAVYFCASSQEPRDRNYGYTFGSGTRLTVV.

The chain combines TRBV19 with TRBJ2-3; the D is unclear. V lost 3 bases to trimming and J lost 0 bases, with 7 bases between them. The germline V gene has CDR1 LNHDA and CDR2 SQIVND (reference sequence). The CDR3 loop spans 14 amino acids. The CDR3 bases are TGTGCCAGTAGTATGGGTGTAAGCACAGATACGCAGTATTTT. Its protein product is CASSMGVSTDTQYF.

Only a few counts were recorded for this clonotype. The V call is TRBV12-3 or TRBV12-4, the J call TRBJ2-2, with D perhaps matching TRBD2 (5 bases). Trimming pared 5 bases from V and 6 bases from J, leaving 19 bases between. The CDR3 is 16 residues long. CDR3 nucleotides: TGTGCCAGCAGTACCCCGGGAAACGTTTTAGCCGGGGAGCTGTTTTTT. It translates to CASSTPGNVLAGELFF.

The chain recombines TRBV20-1 with TRBJ1-1; 8 nucleotides match TRBD1. CDR1 DFQATT and CDR2 SNEGSKA come from the germline V gene (reference sequence). The CDR3 consists of 15 residues. V was pared by 0 bases and J by 4 bases, with 7 bases of the junction left unmatched. This CDR3 is CSARELVQGGTEAFF. For the CDR3, the DNA is TGCAGTGCTAGAGAACTAGTACAGGGGGGCACTGAAGCTTTCTTT.

This clonotype was detected many times. The chain combines TRBV12-3 or TRBV12-4 with TRBJ1-1; D is uncertain. The CDR3 spans 13 residues. The V end was cut by 4 bases, the J end by 5 bases, with 11 bases between. The CDR3 region is CASSYSVVTEAFF. In DNA, the CDR3 is TGTGCCAGCAGTTATTCGGTTGTGACTGAAGCTTTCTTT.

The chain carries TRBV21-1 and TRBJ2-3; TRBD1, the D gene given by the table, was not confirmed from the DNA. TRBV21-1 is annotated as a pseudogene. The CDR3 runs to 15 residues. In DNA, the CDR3 is TGTGCCAGCAGCAAAGGGGGACAGCGCCCAGATACGCAGTATTTT. Its protein is CASSKGGQRPDTQYF.

Note on this clonotype: The junction and the germline gene differ at one end; a read error may be behind it. The chain has TRBV7-6 and TRBJ2-7; D might be TRBD2 (5 bases). The CDR3 sequence is 13 residues long. CDR1 and CDR2 from the germline V gene are SGHVS and FNYEAQ. The CDR3 bases are TGTGCCAGCAGCTTGTACTCGTCGAGGGAGCAGCACTTC. It codes for CASSLYSSREQHF. The full variable domain, its missing parts supplied by reference TRBV7-6 and TRBJ2-7, is GAGVSQSPRYKVTKRGQDVALRCDPISGHVSLYWYRQALGQGPEFLTYFNYEAQQDKSGLPNDRFSAERPEGSISTLTIQRTEQRDSAMYRCASSLYSSREQHFGPGTRLTVT.

This clonotype was detected many times. This chain joins TRBV7-8 and TRBJ2-1, with 14 bases matching TRBD2. The CDR3 extends over 17 amino acids. CDR1 SGHVS and CDR2 FQNEAQ come from the germline V gene. J gave up 2 bases and V 5 bases, and 5 bases lay outside the gene matches. The CDR3 spells CASSLGLAGGPYNEQFF. CDR3 coding DNA: TGTGCCAGCAGCCTTGGACTAGCGGGAGGCCCCTACAATGAGCAGTTCTTC.

The chain has TRBV2 and TRBJ2-1; 9 positions agree with TRBD2. The CDR3 length is 17 residues. Unmatched junction bases numbered 12, after V lost 0 bases and J lost 9 bases. CDR1 SNHLY and CDR2 FYNNEI come from the germline V gene. The CDR3 bases are TGTGCCAGCAGTGAAGCTTGGCGGGAGGGCCGGTCGGGTGAGCAGTTCTTC. Translated: CASSEAWREGRSGEQFF. The full variable domain, its missing parts supplied by reference TRBV2 and TRBJ2-1, is EPEVTQTPSHQVTQMGQEVILRCVPISNHLYFYWYRQILGQKVEFLVSFYNNEISEKSEIFDDQFSVERPDGSNFTLKIRSTKLEDSAMYFCASSEAWREGRSGEQFFGPGTRLTVL.

The rearrangement links TRBV4-1 to TRBJ1-4, with D tentatively TRBD1 (5 bases). V was trimmed by 2 bases and J by 6 bases, leaving 10 bases between them. Per germline, CDR1 MGHRA and CDR2 YSYEKL. The CDR3 consists of 14 residues. CDR3 DNA sequence: TGCGCCAGCAGCCAACGACAGATGGATGAAAAACTGTTTTTT. Translated, it gives CASSQRQMDEKLFF.